This T cell receptor (beta chain) was retrieved from a study of shared clonotypes between healthy human individuals. V was clipped by 2 bases and J by 4 bases, with 12 bases between them. From germline, CDR1 is SGHDT and CDR2 YYEEEE. The CDR3 contains 14 residues. Using immunoSEQ multiplex PCR, the repertoire was profiled, and TCRdb retains in-frame clones only, with some absent. The sample shows about 2,500,000 clones, more than 80% of them seen only once. The specimen was naive CD4+ T cells sorted from blood. Described subset: CD45RA+ positively selected. The sequence derives from a man aged 18 to 30 in good health. V and J are TRBV5-6 and TRBJ1-2; no definite D call. CDR3 sequence reads: CASSLLALGYGYTF. The CDR3 DNA reads TGTGCCAGCAGCTTATTGGCCCTCGGCTATGGCTACACCTTC.